This TCR beta chain appears in the sequencing data of a study of cytomegalovirus exposure and HLA in healthy donors. The overall study: Both the roughly 120 validation repertoires and the 500 to 700 first-cohort repertoires used the same platform, as reported by a later analysis. Study results and caveats: For most TCR sequences rarity was the rule, although some public TCRs occurred in many donors. A few CMV-associated chains were confirmed in vitro to be specific for CMV antigens. The study recorded over 150 TCR beta chains that were cytomegalovirus-associated.

In this sample, this clone turned up many times. Its antigen is unidentified. The CDR3 length is 13 residues. CDR1 is SGHVS, CDR2 FNYEAQ, per germline. V dropped 2 bases and J dropped 5; count of bases not matched to a gene: 2. Assay: immunoSEQ multiplex PCR; the TCRdb copy retains only in-frame clones and omits some. The sample lists about 340,000 clones, 75% to 90% occurring once. The receptor's source is a woman in her late teens or twenties in good health and CMV-seronegative. The sample taken for sequencing was PBMCs. V gene TRBV7-6 combines with J gene TRBJ2-5; 7 positions match TRBD2. The CDR3 DNA reads as TGTGCCAGCAGCTTAAGCGGGAAGGAGACCCAGTACTTC. Translating gives CASSLSGKETQYF.